Listed below are T cell receptor beta chains from one sample, sequenced in a study of OX40 agonist ivuxolimab in advanced cancers. Here immunoSEQ multiplex PCR was the method, and the copy in TCRdb shows in-frame clones only, minus some. Of around 62,000 clones in the sample, 86% were seen once. The sequences come from CD4+ or CD8+ T cells sorted from blood, collected in a trial of the OX40 agonist ivuxolimab. Receptors were obtained from an adult with an advanced solid tumor such as melanoma, head and neck, liver or kidney cancer. Each CDR3 is given without its conserved first and last residue.

cdr3_length: 13; v_call: TRBV11-1; cdr3_aa: ASSLLGTLYNEQF
cdr3_length: 11; v_call: TRBV10-3; cdr3_aa: AITETRFTEAF
cdr3_length: 11; v_call: TRBV7-2; cdr3_aa: ASSRGVREPQH
cdr3_length: 11; v_call: TRBV27; cdr3_aa: ASSPQPSYEQY
cdr3_length: 14; v_call: TRBV5-1; cdr3_aa: ASRNTGQATNEKLF
cdr3_length: 15; v_call: TRBV28; cdr3_aa: ASSLYMGGSSYNEQF
cdr3_length: 11; v_call: TRBV11-2; cdr3_aa: ASSLDRGYEQY
cdr3_length: 12; v_call: TRBV28; cdr3_aa: ASMAAGDSYEQY
cdr3_length: 13; v_call: TRBV27; cdr3_aa: ASSSPLAGTLEQY
cdr3_length: 9; v_call: TRBV29-1; cdr3_aa: SVRAGVEQF
cdr3_length: 14; v_call: TRBV5-4; cdr3_aa: ASSLDGSQPYNEQF